This entry describes one T cell receptor beta chain. The clone's antigen remains unknown. Base qualities are missing; no much larger clone stands one base away. These data belong to a study of OX40 agonist ivuxolimab in advanced cancers. Background for the entire study: Ivuxolimab, which targeted the costimulatory receptor OX40 (CD134), was an agonistic, fully human IgG2 monoclonal antibody. Intravenous ivuxolimab was administered to patients every 2 weeks at six dose levels: 0.01, 0.1, 0.3, 1.5, 3 and 10 mg/kg. Among the roughly 52 dose-escalation patients, around 19 had hepatocellular carcinoma, roughly 15 melanoma, 9 renal cell carcinoma and 9 head and neck cancer. In the dose-escalation cohort, 70% to 85% of patients were male, and the mean age was around 60 years, with a range of 23 to 79. Prior anti-PD-1, anti-PD-L1 or anti-CTLA-4 therapy was permitted, and checkpoint inhibitors had been received by roughly 42% of dose-escalation patients. Partial responses occurred in three dose-escalation patients, of whom one had hepatocellular carcinoma and two had cutaneous melanoma. Peripheral TCRbeta sequencing aimed to test whether ivuxolimab altered TCR sequence diversity and caused clonal T-cell expansion. The monotherapy dose-escalation portion (N ≈ 52 patients) of the phase I ivuxolimab trial is reported in the paper.

Genomic DNA was extracted from sorted cells for sequencing of the TCRbeta CDR3 region. TCRbeta CDR3 regions were sequenced using the immunoSEQ Assay. TCRdb carries this immuneACCESS record with in-frame sequences only. Its versions omit some clonotypes, under half of them owing to an unresolved V gene in the studies checked, with the rest unexplained. The sample table lists over 70,000 clones, roughly 91% of them with a count of one. The ten largest clonotypes hold over 11% of the sample. The trial excluded patients who had a history of autoimmune disease or were on systemic immunosuppression. In every dose cohort, peripheral blood was drawn for TCR sequencing at baseline, cycle 4 day 1, and cycle 7 day 1. Samples came from an open-label, multicenter, first-in-human phase I dose-escalation trial of ivuxolimab. Adults with locally advanced or metastatic melanoma, renal cell, hepatocellular, or head and neck squamous cell carcinoma were enrolled in the trial. Before TCR sequencing, CD4+ and CD8+ T cells were separately sorted from peripheral blood.

The CDR3 sequence holds 15 residues, the cysteine and phenylalanine included. Of the read, only the CDR3 DNA is kept; its 45 bases are in frame from base 1. Based on the germline V gene, the CDR1 and CDR2 sequences are SGHRS and YFSETQ. Relative to germline, V is missing 0 bases and J is missing 3 bases, with 4 bases of the junction outside any gene match. Results and caveats for the whole study, not just this receptor: Partial responders in the 0.1-3.0 mg/kg groups had among the lowest normalized peripheral clonal expansion, especially among CD8+ T cells. After ivuxolimab, more expanded clones were found on average in CD8+ T cells than in CD4+ T cells. Which antigens the clonally expanded peripheral T cells were specific for was not determined. Clonal expansion of both CD4+ and CD8+ blood T cells was observed from baseline to week 6 at doses 0.1 to 3.0 mg/kg. Low levels of normalized T-cell clonal expansion were also seen in some nonresponding patients.

The sample consisted of CD4+ or CD8+ T cells sorted from blood, taken in a trial of the OX40 agonist ivuxolimab. The V and J segments used are TRBV5-1 and TRBJ1-2; a stretch of 8 junction bases matches TRBD1. The sequence was collected from an adult with an advanced solid tumor such as melanoma, head and neck, liver or kidney cancer. The CDR3 protein: CASSLGQGAYYGYTF. The DNA reads TGCGCCAGCAGCTTGGGGCAGGGGGCCTACTATGGCTACACCTTC.